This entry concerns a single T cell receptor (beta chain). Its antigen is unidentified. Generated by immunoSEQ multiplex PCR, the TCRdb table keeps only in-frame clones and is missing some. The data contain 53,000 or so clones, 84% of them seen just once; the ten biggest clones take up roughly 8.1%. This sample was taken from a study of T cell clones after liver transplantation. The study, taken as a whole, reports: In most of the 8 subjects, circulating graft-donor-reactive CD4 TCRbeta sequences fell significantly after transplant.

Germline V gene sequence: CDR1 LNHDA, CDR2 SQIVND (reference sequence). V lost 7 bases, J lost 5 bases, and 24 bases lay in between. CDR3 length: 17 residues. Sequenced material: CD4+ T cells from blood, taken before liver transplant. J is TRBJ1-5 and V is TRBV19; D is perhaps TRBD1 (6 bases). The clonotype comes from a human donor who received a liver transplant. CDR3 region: CASIQEGVRAAYQPQHF. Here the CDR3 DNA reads TGTGCCAGTATCCAAGAGGGGGTACGGGCAGCTTATCAGCCCCAGCATTTT.